These T cell receptor beta chains were read from a single sample in a study of cytomegalovirus exposure and HLA in healthy donors. Assay used: immunoSEQ multiplex PCR; TCRdb lists only in-frame clones, some missing. Found here are 95,000 to 150,000 clones, roughly three fifths of them singletons; the top ten hold approximately 9.1%. Sequenced input: PBMCs. The receptors come from a man aged 40-50 years in good health and CMV-seropositive. The CDR3 runs from the conserved cysteine through the conserved F or W. Each record gives: J gene, clone size, D gene, V gene, CDR3 DNA, CDR3 protein. The D gene is left open where the match is weak. Clone size is not always given. Where it is, it says once, few, many or a class for expanded clones.

J gene: TRBJ2-1
clone size: NA
D gene: TRBD2
V gene: TRBV30
CDR3 DNA: TGTGCCTGGAGTGGACCCGAGAGCGGGAGGGGTTACAATGAGCAGTTCTTC
CDR3 protein: CAWSGPESGRGYNEQFF

J gene: TRBJ1-1
clone size: NA
D gene: NA
V gene: TRBV7-2
CDR3 DNA: TGTGCCAGCAGCGCGCAGACGGCGGTAAACACTGAAGCTTTCTTT
CDR3 protein: CASSAQTAVNTEAFF

J gene: TRBJ2-1
clone size: few
D gene: TRBD2
V gene: TRBV5-1
CDR3 DNA: TGCGCCAGCAGCCTGGGACTAGTCCGCGGGAGTGAGCAGTTCTTC
CDR3 protein: CASSLGLVRGSEQFF

J gene: TRBJ2-5
clone size: few
D gene: NA
V gene: TRBV2
CDR3 DNA: TGTGCCAGCAAGGCGTCAGGGGAGACCCAGTACTTC
CDR3 protein: CASKASGETQYF

J gene: TRBJ2-2
clone size: NA
D gene: TRBD1
V gene: TRBV2
CDR3 DNA: TGTGCCAGCAGTCCTGGACAGGTCCTCACCGGGGAGCTGTTTTTT
CDR3 protein: CASSPGQVLTGELFF

J gene: TRBJ1-1
clone size: few
D gene: NA
V gene: TRBV5-6
CDR3 DNA: TGTGCCAGCAGTCAACACGGGATTTCTGAAGCTTTCTTT
CDR3 protein: CASSQHGISEAFF

J gene: TRBJ2-7
clone size: NA
D gene: NA
V gene: TRBV2
CDR3 DNA: TGTGCCAGCAGGACAGGAACTTCCTACGAGCAGTACTTC
CDR3 protein: CASRTGTSYEQYF

J gene: TRBJ2-5
clone size: NA
D gene: TRBD2
V gene: TRBV2
CDR3 DNA: TGTGCCAGCACTCCCGTATGGGGGGGGAGTGCGGAGTACTTC
CDR3 protein: CASTPVWGGSAEYF

J gene: TRBJ2-5
clone size: NA
D gene: TRBD1
V gene: TRBV4-2
CDR3 DNA: TGTGCCAGCAGCCAAGTGTCGGGACAGGGAGCAGAGACCCAGTACTTC
CDR3 protein: CASSQVSGQGAETQYF

J gene: TRBJ2-5
clone size: NA
D gene: NA
V gene: TRBV11-2
CDR3 DNA: TGTGCCAGCAGCTTAAGTATCCAGGGGTGGGAGACCCAGTACTTC
CDR3 protein: CASSLSIQGWETQYF

J gene: TRBJ2-5
clone size: few
D gene: NA
V gene: TRBV5-1
CDR3 DNA: TGCGCCAGCAGCTTGACTTCAGGGGAGGGAGAGACCCAGTACTTC
CDR3 protein: CASSLTSGEGETQYF